This T cell receptor (beta chain) was documented in a study of technical replicates of blood from a few donors. CDR1 and CDR2 from the germline V gene are GTSNPN and SVGIG (reference sequence). CDR3 length: 14 amino acids. The germline V and J ends were trimmed by 4 bases and 0 bases, with 9 bases remaining between them. TCRdb's copy holds only in-frame clones and misses some; the assay was immunoSEQ multiplex PCR. The data hold approximately 70,000 clones, with less than 98% observed a single time. Sequencing input: T cells isolated from PBMCs. The receptor was isolated from a human donor in good health. The chain links TRBV30 to TRBJ1-4; D remains unclear. The CDR3 nucleotides read TGTGCCTGGACCGCAGAAGCAACTAATGAAAAACTGTTTTTT. Its protein is CAWTAEATNEKLFF.